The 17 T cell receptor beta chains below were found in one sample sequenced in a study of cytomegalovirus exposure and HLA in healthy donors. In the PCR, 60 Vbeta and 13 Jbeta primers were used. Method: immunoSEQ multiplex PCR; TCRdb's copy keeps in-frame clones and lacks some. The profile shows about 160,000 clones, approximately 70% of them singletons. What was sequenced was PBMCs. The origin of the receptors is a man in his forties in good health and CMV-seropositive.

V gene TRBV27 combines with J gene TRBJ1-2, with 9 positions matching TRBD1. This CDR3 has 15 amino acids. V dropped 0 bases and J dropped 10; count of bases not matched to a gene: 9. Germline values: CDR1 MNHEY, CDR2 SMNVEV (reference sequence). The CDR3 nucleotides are TGTGCCAGCAGTTTATCAGGGACAGGGCGTGGGGTCTACACCTTC. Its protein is CASSLSGTGRGVYTF.

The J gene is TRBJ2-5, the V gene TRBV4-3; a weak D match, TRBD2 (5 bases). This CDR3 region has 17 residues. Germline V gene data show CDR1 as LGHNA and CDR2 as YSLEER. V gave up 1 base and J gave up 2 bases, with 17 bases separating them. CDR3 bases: TGCGCCAGCAGCCAAGGGTCAATAGGACTGGTTCAAGAGACCCAGTACTTC. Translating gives CASSQGSIGLVQETQYF.

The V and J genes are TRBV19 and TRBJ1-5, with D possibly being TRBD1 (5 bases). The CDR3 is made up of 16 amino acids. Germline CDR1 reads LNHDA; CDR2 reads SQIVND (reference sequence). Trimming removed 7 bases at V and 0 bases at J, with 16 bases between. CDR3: CASTPWGEYSNQPQHF. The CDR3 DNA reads TGTGCCAGTACCCCGTGGGGGGAATATAGCAATCAGCCCCAGCATTTT.

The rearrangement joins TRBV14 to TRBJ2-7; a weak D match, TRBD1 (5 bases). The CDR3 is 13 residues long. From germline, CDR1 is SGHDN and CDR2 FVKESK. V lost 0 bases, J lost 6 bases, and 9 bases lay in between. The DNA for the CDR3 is TGTGCCAGCAGCCAAGACAGGGTCGGCGAGCAGTACTTC. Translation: CASSQDRVGEQYF.

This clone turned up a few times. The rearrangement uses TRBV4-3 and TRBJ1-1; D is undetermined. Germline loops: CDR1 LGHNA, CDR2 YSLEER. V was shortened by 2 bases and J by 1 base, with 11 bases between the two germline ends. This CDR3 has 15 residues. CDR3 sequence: CASSQSSSGNTEAFF. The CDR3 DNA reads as TGCGCCAGCAGCCAATCGTCGAGCGGGAACACTGAAGCTTTCTTT.

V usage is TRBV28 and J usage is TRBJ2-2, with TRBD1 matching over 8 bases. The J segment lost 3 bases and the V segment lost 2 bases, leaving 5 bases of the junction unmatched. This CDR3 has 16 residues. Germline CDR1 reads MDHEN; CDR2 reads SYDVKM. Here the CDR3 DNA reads TGTGCCAGCAGTTTAGGGGACAGGATTTACACCGGGGAGCTGTTTTTT. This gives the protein CASSLGDRIYTGELFF.

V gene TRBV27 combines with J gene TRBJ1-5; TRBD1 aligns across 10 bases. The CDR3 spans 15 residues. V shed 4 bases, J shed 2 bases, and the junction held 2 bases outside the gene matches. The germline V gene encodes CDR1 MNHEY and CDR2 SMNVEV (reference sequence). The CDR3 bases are TGTGCCAGCAGTTCCGGGACAGGGGGCAATCAGCCCCAGCATTTT. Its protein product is CASSSGTGGNQPQHF.

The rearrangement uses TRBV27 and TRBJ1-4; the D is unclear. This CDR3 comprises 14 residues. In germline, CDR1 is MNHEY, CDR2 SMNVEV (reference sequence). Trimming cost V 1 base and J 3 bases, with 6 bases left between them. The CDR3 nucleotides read TGTGCCAGCAGTTTATTTCGGGCTAATGAAAAACTGTTTTTT. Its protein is CASSLFRANEKLFF.

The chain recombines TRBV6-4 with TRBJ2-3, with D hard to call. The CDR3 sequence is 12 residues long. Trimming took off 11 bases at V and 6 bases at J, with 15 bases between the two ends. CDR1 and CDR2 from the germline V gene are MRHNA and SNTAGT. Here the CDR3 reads CALTPPQDTQYF. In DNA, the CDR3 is TGTGCCCTCACCCCACCCCAGGATACGCAGTATTTT.

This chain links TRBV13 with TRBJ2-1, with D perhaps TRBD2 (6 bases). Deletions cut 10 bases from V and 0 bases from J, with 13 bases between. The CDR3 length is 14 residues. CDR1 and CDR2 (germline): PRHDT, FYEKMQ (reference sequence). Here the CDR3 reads CATAPGDSYNEQFF. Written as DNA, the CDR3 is TGTGCCACCGCCCCGGGGGACTCCTACAATGAGCAGTTCTTC.

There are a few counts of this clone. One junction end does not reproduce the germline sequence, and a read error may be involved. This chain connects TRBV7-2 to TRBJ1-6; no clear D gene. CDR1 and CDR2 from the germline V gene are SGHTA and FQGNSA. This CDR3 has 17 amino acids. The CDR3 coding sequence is TGCGCCAGCAGCTTCCATAGGAGGCAGAGCAATAATTCACCCCTCCACTTT. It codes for CASSFHRRQSNNSPLHF.

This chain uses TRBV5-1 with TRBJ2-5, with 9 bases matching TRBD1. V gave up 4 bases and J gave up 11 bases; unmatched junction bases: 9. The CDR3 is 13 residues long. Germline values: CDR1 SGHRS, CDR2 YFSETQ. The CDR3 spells CASSPGTGWEQYF. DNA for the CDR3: TGCGCCAGCAGCCCTGGGACAGGGTGGGAGCAGTACTTC.

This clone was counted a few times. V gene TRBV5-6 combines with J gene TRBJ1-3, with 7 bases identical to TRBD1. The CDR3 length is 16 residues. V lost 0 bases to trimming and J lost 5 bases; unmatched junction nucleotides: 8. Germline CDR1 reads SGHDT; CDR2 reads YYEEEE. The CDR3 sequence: CASSLAVQGSRNTIYF. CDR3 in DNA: TGTGCCAGCAGCTTGGCCGTACAGGGGAGTAGAAACACCATATATTTT.

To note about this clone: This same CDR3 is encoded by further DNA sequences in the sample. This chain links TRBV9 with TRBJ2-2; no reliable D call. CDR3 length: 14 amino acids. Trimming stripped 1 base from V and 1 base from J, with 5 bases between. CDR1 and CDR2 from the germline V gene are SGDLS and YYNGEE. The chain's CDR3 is CASSVTGNTGELFF. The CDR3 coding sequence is TGTGCCAGCAGCGTAACGGGGAACACCGGGGAGCTGTTTTTT.

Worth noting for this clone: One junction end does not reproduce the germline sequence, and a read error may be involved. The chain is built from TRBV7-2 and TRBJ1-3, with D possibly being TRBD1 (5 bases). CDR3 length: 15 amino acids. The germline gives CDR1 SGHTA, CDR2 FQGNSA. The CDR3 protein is CASSLDSGTRNTIYF. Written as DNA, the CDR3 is TGTGCCAGCAGTTTAGACAGCGGAACCAGAAACACCATATATTTT.

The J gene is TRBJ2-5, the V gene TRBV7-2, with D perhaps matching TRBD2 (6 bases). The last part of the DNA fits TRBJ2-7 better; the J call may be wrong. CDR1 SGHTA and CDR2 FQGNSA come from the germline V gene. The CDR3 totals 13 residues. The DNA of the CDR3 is TGTGCCAGCACCGAGGGAGGATGGTACGAGCAGTACTTC. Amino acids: CASTEGGWYEQYF.

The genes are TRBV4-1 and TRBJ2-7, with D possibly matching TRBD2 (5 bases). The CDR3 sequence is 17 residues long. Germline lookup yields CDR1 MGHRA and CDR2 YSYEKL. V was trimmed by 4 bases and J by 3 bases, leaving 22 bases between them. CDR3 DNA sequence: TGCGCCAGCAGCCCTCCCTTCGGGCTAGGAGGCAACTACGAGCAGTACTTC. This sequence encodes CASSPPFGLGGNYEQYF.